This TCR beta chain is from a study of glioma-infiltrating T cells after dendritic cell vaccination. Produced via immunoSEQ multiplex PCR; TCRdb's table is partial and in-frame only. This table holds more than 60,000 clones, roughly four fifths found once. Germline V lookup: CDR1 ENHRY, CDR2 SYGVKD. The V end was cut by 8 bases, the J end by 0 bases, with 11 bases between. This CDR3 spans 14 amino acids. The chain is built from TRBV10-3 and TRBJ1-5; D is possibly TRBD1 (5 bases). Sequencing was performed on blood, taken before dendritic cell vaccination. The sequence derives from a human donor with glioblastoma. CDR3 amino acids: CAIRGEASNQPQHF. As DNA, the CDR3 is TGTGCCATCCGGGGGGAAGCTAGCAATCAGCCCCAGCATTTT.